The 21 T cell receptor beta chains below all came from one sample that was sequenced in a study of cytomegalovirus exposure and HLA in healthy donors. PCR was performed using 60 Vbeta and 13 Jbeta primers. Using immunoSEQ multiplex PCR, the repertoire was profiled, and TCRdb retains in-frame clones only, with some absent. The sample lists more than 90,000 clones; 70% to 85% were seen once. The material sequenced was PBMCs. The receptors originated from a man over 45 in good health and CMV-seronegative.

V and J are TRBV2 and TRBJ2-3; D is ambiguous. V dropped 7 bases and J dropped 4 bases, with 9 bases sitting between them. The CDR3 runs to 12 residues. Germline V lookup: CDR1 SNHLY, CDR2 FYNNEI. This CDR3 reads CASKAAADTQYF. The CDR3 bases are TGTGCCAGCAAGGCGGCGGCAGATACGCAGTATTTT.

The chain is built from TRBV6-5 and TRBJ2-3, with D hard to call. The CDR3 contains 12 residues. CDR1 is MNHEY and CDR2 is SVGAGI in the germline V gene. Trimming left V 6 bases short and J 5 bases short, with 9 bases between. The DNA of the CDR3 is TGTGCCAGCAGCCCTAATGAAGATACGCAGTATTTT. Amino acids: CASSPNEDTQYF.

V is TRBV5-1 and J is TRBJ2-3; tentatively, D is TRBD1 (7 bases). There are 16 residues in the CDR3. The V and J ends lost 3 bases and 3 bases respectively, with 17 bases between them. CDR1 and CDR2 (germline): SGHRS, YFSETQ. This CDR3 is CASSSGGGARTDTQYF. In DNA, the CDR3 is TGCGCCAGCAGCTCCGGAGGGGGCGCGCGGACAGATACGCAGTATTTT.

Notes on this clone: The sample contains more than one DNA sequence encoding this CDR3. The chain couples TRBV7-2 to TRBJ2-2; 14 nucleotides line up with TRBD2. V was pared by 5 bases and J by 6 bases, with 2 bases of the junction left unmatched. This CDR3 has 15 residues. The germline gives CDR1 SGHTA, CDR2 FQGNSA. The CDR3 DNA is TGTGCCAGCAGCCTGGGACTAGCGGGAGCCGGGGAGCTGTTTTTT. Translated, it gives CASSLGLAGAGELFF.

As for this clone: The junction departs from germline at one end; a sequencing error may be responsible. V and J are TRBV7-7 and TRBJ2-1; TRBD2 matches 10 bases. Germline CDR1 is SSHAT and CDR2 is FNYEAQ (reference sequence). The CDR3 spans 15 residues. The DNA for the CDR3 is TGTGCTAGCAGCTTCCTAGCGGGAGCGGACAATGAGCAGTTCTTC. This gives the protein CASSFLAGADNEQFF.

The chain is built from TRBV5-1 and TRBJ2-7, with 8 bases that match TRBD1. The CDR3 consists of 14 residues. J gave up 0 bases and V 4 bases, and 3 bases lay outside the gene matches. In germline, CDR1 is SGHRS, CDR2 YFSETQ. For the CDR3, the DNA is TGCGCCAGCAGCCTGACAGGGGACTCCTACGAGCAGTACTTC. Translating gives CASSLTGDSYEQYF.

The chain links TRBV23-1 to TRBJ2-3; D is possibly TRBD1 (6 bases). TRBV23-1 is sorted into the ORF group, with uncertain function. The CDR3 is 16 residues long. The V end was cut by 3 bases, the J end by 0 bases, with 13 bases between. The CDR3 sequence: CASSHLDRLSTDTQYF. The CDR3 nucleotides are TGCGCCAGCAGTCACCTCGACAGGTTAAGCACAGATACGCAGTATTTT.

The chain couples TRBV5-1 to TRBJ2-5; 12 bases line up with TRBD1. With 4 bases clipped from V and 6 bases from J, the junction kept 7 bases outside the gene matches. Germline V gene data show CDR1 as SGHRS and CDR2 as YFSETQ. There are 15 residues in the CDR3. CDR3 bases: TGCGCCAGCAGCGACGGGACAGGGGGCGCGAAGACCCAGTACTTC. This sequence encodes CASSDGTGGAKTQYF.

V gene TRBV30 combines with J gene TRBJ2-1; 10 nucleotides match TRBD2. This CDR3 has 17 amino acids. CDR1 GTSNPN and CDR2 SVGIG come from the germline V gene (reference sequence). V shed 0 bases, J shed 0 bases, and the junction held 5 bases outside the gene matches. CDR3 DNA: TGTGCCTGGAGTGTACCGGGACTAGCGAGCTCCTACAATGAGCAGTTCTTC. Amino acids: CAWSVPGLASSYNEQFF. The variable domain in full, with the rest retrieved from reference TRBV30 and TRBJ2-1, is SQTIHQWPATLVQPVGSPLSLECTVEGTSNPNLYWYRQAAGRGLQLLFYSVGIGQISSEVPQNLSASRPQDRQFILSSKKLLLSDSGFYLCAWSVPGLASSYNEQFFGPGTRLTVL.

CDR3 sequence (DNA): TGCGCCAGCAGCCAAGGTGGCAGGGCAATGGAAAAACTGTTTTTT. Translation: CASSQGGRAMEKLFF. J is TRBJ1-4 and V is TRBV4-3, with a tentative D call TRBD1 (5 bases). The germline V gene encodes CDR1 LGHNA and CDR2 YSLEER. Trimming shortened V by 1 base and J by 8 bases, and 14 bases separated the two germline ends. The CDR3 runs to 15 residues.

V is TRBV29-1 and J is TRBJ2-4, with D perhaps matching TRBD1 (6 bases). Trimming shortened V by 4 bases and J by 0 bases, and 13 bases separated the two germline ends. This CDR3 comprises 15 residues. Per germline, CDR1 SQVTM and CDR2 ANQGSEA. The CDR3 nucleotides are TGCAGCGTTGTGAAAGGGGGAGTAGCCAAAAACATTCAGTACTTC. Translated: CSVVKGGVAKNIQYF.

This clone has a single count. This chain uses TRBV29-1 with TRBJ1-1, with TRBD1 as a possible D gene (5 bases). The CDR3 is 12 amino acids. The germline CDR1 and CDR2 sequences are SQVTM and ANQGSEA. Here the CDR3 DNA reads TGCGGCGGGGGGGAGGGGAACACTGAAGCTTTCTTT. Residues: CGGGEGNTEAFF. Full variable domain (missing parts from reference TRBV29-1 and TRBJ1-1): SAVISQKPSRDICQRGTSLTIQCQVDSQVTMMFWYRQQPGQSLTLIATANQGSEATYESGFVIDKFPISRPNLTFSTLTVSNMSPEDSSIYLCGGGEGNTEAFFGQGTRLTVV.

This clone came up a few times. This sequence joins TRBV7-9 and TRBJ2-1, with 8 bases identical to TRBD1. This CDR3 region has 17 residues. Per germline, CDR1 SEHNR and CDR2 FQNEAQ (reference sequence). The V and J ends lost 1 base and 7 bases, in that order; junction bases with no gene match: 12. In DNA form, the CDR3 reads TGTGCCAGCAGCTTAGGTGTCGCGACAGGGGATACGAATGAGCAGTTCTTC. Amino acid sequence: CASSLGVATGDTNEQFF.

The V and J genes are TRBV29-1 and TRBJ1-2; 7 bases agree with TRBD1. Germline-derived CDR1 and CDR2 are SQVTM and ANQGSEA. Unmatched junction bases numbered 5, after V lost 4 bases and J lost 9 bases. The CDR3 covers 11 residues. DNA for the CDR3: TGCAGCGTTGCTCTGGACAGGCGCTACACCTTC. Translation: CSVALDRRYTF.

The chain combines TRBV7-9 with TRBJ2-2; 7 bases align to TRBD1. The length of the CDR3 is 17 residues. CDR1 SEHNR and CDR2 FQNEAQ come from the germline V gene (reference sequence). With V trimmed by 3 bases and J by 0 bases, 7 bases remained unmatched. The CDR3 nucleotides read TGTGCCAGCAGCTTGGCAGGGGGTCGCGCGAACACCGGGGAGCTGTTTTTT. Translation: CASSLAGGRANTGELFF.

The chain couples TRBV4-2 to TRBJ2-4; 7 bases are a match to TRBD1. This CDR3 has 17 amino acids. V shed 0 bases and J 4 bases; nucleotides not matched to a gene: 9. CDR1 and CDR2 from the germline V gene are LGHNA and YNFKEQ. The CDR3 region has the DNA TGTGCCAGCAGCCAAGAAACAGGCAGGGGGACGAAAAACATTCAGTACTTC. Protein product: CASSQETGRGTKNIQYF.

This chain joins TRBV28 and TRBJ1-1; 8 bases align to TRBD1. With 6 bases clipped from V and 1 base from J, the junction kept 4 bases outside the gene matches. This CDR3 is 14 amino acids long. The germline CDR1 and CDR2 sequences are MDHEN and SYDVKM. CDR3 protein: CASSRTGKNTEAFF. CDR3 nucleotide sequence: TGTGCCAGCAGCAGGACAGGGAAGAACACTGAAGCTTTCTTT.

V usage is TRBV29-1 and J usage is TRBJ1-2; no definite D call. Germline V gene sequence: CDR1 SQVTM, CDR2 ANQGSEA. Trimming removed 3 bases from V and 3 bases from J, with 8 bases in between. The CDR3 extends over 12 amino acids. The DNA for the CDR3 is TGCAGCGTTGACGGGAGAGACTATGGCTACACCTTC. The encoded protein is CSVDGRDYGYTF.

The gene calls are TRBV7-2 and TRBJ1-2; TRBD1 matches 9 bases. The CDR3 loop spans 16 amino acids. The germline gives CDR1 SGHTA, CDR2 FQGNSA. Germline trimming cut 2 bases from V and 4 bases from J; bases unmatched to any gene: 8. The CDR3 DNA is TGTGCCAGCAGCTTATCCCGACAGGGGGGGACCTATGGCTACACCTTC. Its translation: CASSLSRQGGTYGYTF.

CDR3 nucleotide sequence: TGTGCCAGCAGTGAGGGTCTAGCGGGTAACTACAATGAGCAGTTCTTC. It codes for CASSEGLAGNYNEQFF. The V call is TRBV2, the J call TRBJ2-1; 8 nucleotides align to TRBD2. Germline CDR1 reads SNHLY; CDR2 reads FYNNEI. Trimming took 3 bases from V and 3 from J; bases not matched to a gene: 7. This CDR3 spans 16 amino acids.

V gene TRBV11-2 combines with J gene TRBJ2-5; a weak D match, TRBD2 (7 bases). Germline V lookup: CDR1 SGHAT, CDR2 FQNNGV. V lost 2 bases and J lost 4, with 20 bases in between. This CDR3 is 17 amino acids long. The CDR3 nucleotides read TGTGCCAGCAGCTTATACCCCTTGGGGGCGGGAGTAGAGACCCAGTACTTC. This encodes CASSLYPLGAGVETQYF.